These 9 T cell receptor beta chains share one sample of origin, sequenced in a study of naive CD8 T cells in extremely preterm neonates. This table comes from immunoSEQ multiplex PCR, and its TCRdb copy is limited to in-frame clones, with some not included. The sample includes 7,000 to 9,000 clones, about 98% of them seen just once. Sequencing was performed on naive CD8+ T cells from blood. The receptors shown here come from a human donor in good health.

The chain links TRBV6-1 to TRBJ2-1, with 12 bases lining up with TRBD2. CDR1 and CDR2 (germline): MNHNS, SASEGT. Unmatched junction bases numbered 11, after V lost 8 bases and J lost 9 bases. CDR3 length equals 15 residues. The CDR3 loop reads CASSALAGGLVEQFF. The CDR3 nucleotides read TGTGCCAGCTCTGCCCTAGCGGGGGGGCTCGTTGAGCAGTTCTTC.

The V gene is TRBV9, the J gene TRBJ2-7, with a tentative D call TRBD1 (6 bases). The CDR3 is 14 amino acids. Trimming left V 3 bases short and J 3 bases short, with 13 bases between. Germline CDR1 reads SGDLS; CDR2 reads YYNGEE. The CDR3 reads CASSAPDRIYEQYF. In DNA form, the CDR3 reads TGTGCCAGCAGCGCCCCGGACAGAATCTACGAGCAGTACTTC.

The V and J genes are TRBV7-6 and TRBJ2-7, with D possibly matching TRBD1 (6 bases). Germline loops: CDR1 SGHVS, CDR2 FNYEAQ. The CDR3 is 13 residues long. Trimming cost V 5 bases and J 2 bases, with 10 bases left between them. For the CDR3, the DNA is TGTGCCAGCAGCCCACGGGACACCTACGAGCAGTACTTC. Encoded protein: CASSPRDTYEQYF.

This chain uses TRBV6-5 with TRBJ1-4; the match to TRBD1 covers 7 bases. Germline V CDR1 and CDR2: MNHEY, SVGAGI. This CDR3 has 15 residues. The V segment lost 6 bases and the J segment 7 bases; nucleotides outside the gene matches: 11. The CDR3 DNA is TGTGCCAGCAGCCCCCCCCGACAGGGAGGTGAAAAACTGTTTTTT. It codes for CASSPPRQGGEKLFF.

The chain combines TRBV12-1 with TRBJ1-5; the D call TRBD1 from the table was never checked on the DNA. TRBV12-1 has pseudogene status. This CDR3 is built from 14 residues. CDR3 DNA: TGTGCCAGCAGCTTTGAAGGGGAAAGCAAGCCCCAGCATTTT. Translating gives CASSFEGESKPQHF.

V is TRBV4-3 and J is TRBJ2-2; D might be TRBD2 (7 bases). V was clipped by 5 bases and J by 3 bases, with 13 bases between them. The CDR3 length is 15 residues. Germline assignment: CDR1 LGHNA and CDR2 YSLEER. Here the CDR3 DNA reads TGCGCCAGCAGCGCGAGGGGGGGGGACACCGGGGAGCTGTTTTTT. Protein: CASSARGGDTGELFF.

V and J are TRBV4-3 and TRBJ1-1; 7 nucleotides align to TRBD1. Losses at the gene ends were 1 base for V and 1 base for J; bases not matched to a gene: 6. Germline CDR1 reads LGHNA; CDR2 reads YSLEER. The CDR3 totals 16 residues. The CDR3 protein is CASSQALGTENTEAFF. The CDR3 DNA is TGCGCCAGCAGCCAAGCCCTCGGGACAGAGAACACTGAAGCTTTCTTT.

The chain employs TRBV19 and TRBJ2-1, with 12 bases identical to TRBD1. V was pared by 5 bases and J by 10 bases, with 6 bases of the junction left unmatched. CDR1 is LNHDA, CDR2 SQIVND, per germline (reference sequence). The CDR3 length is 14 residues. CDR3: CASSPGTGGLEQFF. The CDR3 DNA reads TGTGCCAGTAGTCCCGGGACAGGGGGCTTGGAGCAGTTCTTC.

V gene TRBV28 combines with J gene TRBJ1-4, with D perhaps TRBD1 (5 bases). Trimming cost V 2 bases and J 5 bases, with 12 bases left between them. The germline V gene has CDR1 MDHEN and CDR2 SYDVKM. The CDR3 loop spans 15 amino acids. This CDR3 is CASSLEGRRNEKLFF. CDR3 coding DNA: TGTGCCAGCAGTTTAGAGGGGAGGAGAAATGAAAAACTGTTTTTT.